A selection of T cell receptor beta chains follows, all from one sample in a study of beta chain features in type 1 diabetes. Using immunoSEQ multiplex PCR, the repertoire was profiled, and TCRdb retains in-frame clones only, with some absent. The repertoire holds almost 350,000 clones, with around 7.6% as singletons. The sequenced sample consisted of central memory CD4+ T cells from blood. Every receptor here comes from a woman between 18 and 29 years old in good health. CDR3s leave out the opening cysteine and the closing phenylalanine or tryptophan.

TRBV4-2	TRBJ2-7	ASSDSTASSYEQY
TRBV6-6	TRBJ2-3	AISPTSGSTDTQY
TRBV18	TRBJ2-1	ASSRPENSGAYNEQF
TRBV5-1	TRBJ2-1	ASSPRTSGRTYNEQF
TRBV7-2	TRBJ1-3	ASSVTGSSGNTIY
TRBV10-2	TRBJ1-1	ASSSQGNTEAF
TRBV7-2	TRBJ1-2	ASSLMQGRGGYT
TRBV11-3	TRBJ1-1	ASRHAPGGAGTEAF
TRBV6-6	TRBJ1-2	ASTPSRVPNYGYT
TRBV7-7	TRBJ2-7	AIGRGGADEQY
TRBV5-4	TRBJ2-5	ASSPSRAYVETQY
TRBV28	TRBJ1-1	ASSLSGTGSMNTEAF
TRBV5-4	TRBJ2-7	ASSSGLAGGQYEQY
TRBV4-1	TRBJ2-5	ASRKGTNSVVETQY
TRBV6-5	TRBJ1-5	ASSVFNDQPQH
TRBV28	TRBJ2-3	ASSSGQLYTDTQY
TRBV5-8	TRBJ2-7	ASLTGSASYEQY
TRBV6-5	TRBJ2-1	ASSYNQHPGNEQF
TRBV18	TRBJ2-3	ASSPRRAHTDTQY
TRBV28	TRBJ1-3	ASNASPGLGNTIY
TRBV7-2	TRBJ2-7	ASSGQGSIEQY
TRBV5-1	TRBJ2-6	ASSETSGASGANVLT
TRBV5-4	TRBJ2-4	ASSFALDRRADIQY
TRBV5-1	TRBJ2-7	ASSPGQGYSYEQY
TRBV11-2	TRBJ2-7	ASSLEPPGEQY
TRBV7-3	TRBJ2-5	ASSERRGETQY
TRBV6-5	TRBJ1-3	ASSYGQGNGNTIY
TRBV27	TRBJ1-4	ASRGSGTEKLF
TRBV2	TRBJ1-3	ASRIQEGNTIY
TRBV4-2	TRBJ1-3	ATSDIFSGNTIY
TRBV11-3	TRBJ2-3	ASSSSGRADTQY
TRBV6-5	TRBJ1-2	ASRTRQGGGYT
TRBV19	TRBJ2-5	ASSPVEGSLETQY
TRBV28	TRBJ1-4	ASSLPGRTNEKLF
TRBV7-2	TRBJ2-3	ASSRSSQGSDTQY
TRBV7-2	TRBJ2-3	ASSLRAGTDTQY
TRBV6-6	TRBJ2-7	ASSRQFTYEQY
TRBV7-2	TRBJ2-4	ASSRGTPQKNIQY
TRBV10-3	TRBJ2-3	AISTSGRDTDTQY
TRBV7-8	TRBJ2-7	ASSLVSYEQY